A selection of T cell receptor beta chains follows, all from one sample in a study of T cells after posttransplantation cyclophosphamide. TCRdb keeps only in-frame clones here, not all; method: immunoSEQ multiplex PCR. The data contain some 4,200 clones, 75% to 85% of them seen just once; the ten biggest clones take up about a third. Material: PBMCs, obtained after allogeneic stem cell transplant with posttransplant cyclophosphamide. These receptor sequences come from a male patient aged 40-50 years who received an allogeneic stem cell transplant from a related donor, was CMV-positive, and had acute and chronic GVHD. The T cells may come from the graft donor. CDR3s include the opening cysteine and the closing phenylalanine or tryptophan.

V gene: TRBV15
J gene: TRBJ2-6
CDR3 length: 18
CDR3 protein: CATSRGGQPLSGANVLTF

V gene: TRBV19
J gene: TRBJ2-3
CDR3 length: 14
CDR3 protein: CASTRTGGIDTQYF

V gene: TRBV11-3
J gene: TRBJ2-1
CDR3 length: 15
CDR3 protein: CASSLVLAGGNEQFF

V gene: TRBV9
J gene: TRBJ2-2
CDR3 length: 16
CDR3 protein: CASSAHLAGGSGELFF

V gene: TRBV30
J gene: TRBJ1-5
CDR3 length: 15
CDR3 protein: CAWSSGQGRNQPQHF

V gene: TRBV29-1
J gene: TRBJ2-7
CDR3 length: 12
CDR3 protein: CSVDSGHYEQYF

V gene: TRBV7-9
J gene: TRBJ2-7
CDR3 length: 13
CDR3 protein: CASSPPLERGQYF

V gene: TRBV29-1
J gene: TRBJ2-2
CDR3 length: 13
CDR3 protein: CSATLGAGGELFF

V gene: TRBV9
J gene: TRBJ1-2
CDR3 length: 12
CDR3 protein: CASSVVAGGYTF

V gene: TRBV2
J gene: TRBJ2-1
CDR3 length: 17
CDR3 protein: CASSELTSGSSYNEQFF

V gene: TRBV27
J gene: TRBJ2-5
CDR3 length: 16
CDR3 protein: CASSLLTGEVGETQYF

V gene: TRBV5-1
J gene: TRBJ2-3
CDR3 length: 11
CDR3 protein: CASMASDTQYF

V gene: TRBV2
J gene: TRBJ2-1
CDR3 length: 15
CDR3 protein: CASSEVAGDYNEQFF

V gene: TRBV4-2
J gene: TRBJ2-7
CDR3 length: 15
CDR3 protein: CASSQDIREGYEQYF

V gene: TRBV7-6
J gene: TRBJ1-1
CDR3 length: 14
CDR3 protein: CASSLGGMSTEAFF

V gene: TRBV6-5
J gene: TRBJ1-1
CDR3 length: 15
CDR3 protein: CASSYGVTGSTEAFF

V gene: TRBV5-4
J gene: TRBJ1-5
CDR3 length: 14
CDR3 protein: CASSLGAGNQPQHF

V gene: TRBV7-2
J gene: TRBJ1-3
CDR3 length: 13
CDR3 protein: CASRDRAGNTIYF

V gene: TRBV7-3
J gene: TRBJ2-2
CDR3 length: 16
CDR3 protein: CASSFLLAGGTGELFF

V gene: TRBV29-1
J gene: TRBJ1-2
CDR3 length: 14
CDR3 protein: CSVEDLRTGSGYTF

V gene: TRBV13
J gene: TRBJ2-5
CDR3 length: 16
CDR3 protein: CASSLGQRNSLETQYF